The clone carrying this T cell receptor beta chain has more than one count but fewer than ten. What it binds is not known. The junction departs from the called germline gene at one end, perhaps through a read error. In germline, CDR1 is SGHTA, CDR2 FQGNSA. CDR3 size: 15 residues. Amplification of ligated cDNA took four PCR rounds with SP2 and nested alpha and beta constant primers. Blood and skin TCR RNA was reverse transcribed with alpha and beta constant primers. TCRdb fed the 5' RACE reads into MiXCR, producing one record per CDR3 protein. In the table there are over 50,000 distinct CDR3 sequences, 6.5% to 8.5% of which are singletons. This sample is part of a study of naive and memory T cell subsets. Findings and caveats of the study: This RNA-based method may be sensitive to activation-related transcript changes.

TCR cDNA received a 3' ligated oligonucleotide that carried a UMI. RNA was extracted from around 2.5 ml of whole blood of healthy adults. Reverse transcription used DNase-treated unsorted total RNA, aiming for about 1 to 1000 ng. The rearrangement joins TRBV7-2 to TRBJ2-1, with D possibly matching TRBD2 (6 bases). This sequence was found in a female donor in good health. CDR3 protein: CASSTPGTGYDEQFF. In nucleotides, the CDR3 is TGTGCCAGCAGCACGCCCGGGACTGGCTACGATGAGCAGTTCTTC.